A single sample is the source of the 13 T cell receptor beta chains below, sequenced in a study of T cell responses to AZD1222 COVID-19 vaccine. The repertoire was sequenced with immunoSEQ multiplex PCR; TCRdb's copy has only in-frame clones and lacks some. The sample has about 97,000 clones; 90% are singletons. Specimen: peripheral blood, collected on day 0 of AZD1222 vaccination. All receptors derive from an adult in good health.

This CDR3 is CAWSGLARINSPLHF. As DNA, the CDR3 is TGTGCCTGGAGTGGGCTGGCCAGGATTAATTCACCCCTCCACTTT. This rearrangement joins TRBV30 to TRBJ1-6, with D unclear. This CDR3 region has 15 residues. V lost 1 base to trimming and J lost 6 bases, with 13 bases between them. The germline V gene encodes CDR1 GTSNPN and CDR2 SVGIG (reference sequence).

The V and J genes are TRBV5-4 and TRBJ2-5; TRBD2 might be the D (7 bases). V shed 0 bases and J shed 7 bases, with 19 bases lying between them. CDR3 length: 16 amino acids. Per the germline V gene, CDR1 is SGHNT and CDR2 is YYREEE (reference sequence). CDR3 bases: TGTGCCAGCAGCTTGGCGGACAGTCGGGGCGGGGGGACCCAGTACTTC. This gives the protein CASSLADSRGGGTQYF.

This clone was recorded once. The rearrangement joins TRBV7-9 to TRBJ1-1, with D tentatively TRBD1 (5 bases). This CDR3 is built from 13 residues. CDR1 and CDR2 (germline): SEHNR, FQNEAQ (reference sequence). With 2 bases removed from V and 3 bases from J, the gap between germline ends came to 7 bases. DNA for the CDR3: TGTGCCAGCAGCTTACTAGGGGACACTGAAGCTTTCTTT. Protein sequence: CASSLLGDTEAFF.

The chain joins TRBV28 to TRBJ2-2, with 8 bases aligning to TRBD2. Germline trimming cut 1 base from V and 4 bases from J; bases unmatched to any gene: 11. The germline V gene has CDR1 MDHEN and CDR2 SYDVKM. This CDR3 region has 18 residues. CDR3 in DNA: TGTGCCAGCAGTTTATTAGTTTCCGGGGGGGCTGGCACCGGGGAGCTGTTTTTT. Translation: CASSLLVSGGAGTGELFF.

This chain uses TRBV3-1 (or the pseudogene TRBV3-2) with TRBJ1-5, with no clear D. The CDR3 sequence is 13 residues long. CDR1 LGHDT and CDR2 YNNKEL come from the germline V gene (reference sequence). V lost 0 bases and J 7 bases, leaving 7 bases between the germline ends. Here the CDR3 reads CASSQDRKQPQHF. The CDR3 region has the DNA TGTGCCAGCAGCCAAGACCGGAAGCAGCCCCAGCATTTT.

The V gene is TRBV7-2, the J gene TRBJ2-2; D is unclear. V shed 2 bases and J shed 7 bases, with 11 bases lying between them. The CDR3 is 14 amino acids. The germline V gene has CDR1 SGHTA and CDR2 FQGNSA. CDR3 sequence: CASSLQRANGELFF. Here the CDR3 DNA reads TGTGCCAGCAGCTTACAAAGGGCTAACGGGGAGCTGTTTTTT.

V gene TRBV29-1 combines with J gene TRBJ2-7, with a tentative D call TRBD1 (7 bases). This CDR3 region has 14 residues. Between the trimmed V and J ends, which lost 6 bases and 5 bases, there was a span of 20 bases. Per germline, CDR1 SQVTM and CDR2 ANQGSEA. CDR3 protein: CSVGTRTGRNEQYF. The CDR3 coding sequence is TGCAGCGTCGGGACTCGGACAGGTAGGAACGAGCAGTACTTC.

DNA for the CDR3: TGTGCCAGCAGCCGCGGCGTTACCGCCTCCTATAATTCACCCCTCCACTTT. Residues: CASSRGVTASYNSPLHF. The chain couples TRBV11-2 to TRBJ1-6; D is ambiguous. The germline V gene encodes CDR1 SGHAT and CDR2 FQNNGV. V lost 5 bases, J lost 0 bases, and 14 bases lay in between. The CDR3 spans 17 residues.

This rearrangement joins TRBV4-1 to TRBJ1-1; the match to TRBD1 covers 7 bases. V lost 4 bases and J lost 5; bases outside the gene matches: 10. Germline V CDR1 and CDR2: MGHRA, YSYEKL. The CDR3 sequence is 15 residues long. The CDR3 DNA reads TGCGCCAGCAGCCCAGCCTGGACAGGTGGGACTGAAGCTTTCTTT. Its protein product is CASSPAWTGGTEAFF.

This chain connects TRBV7-2 to TRBJ1-1, with TRBD1 identical over 10 bases. Trimming took 5 bases from V and 5 from J; bases not matched to a gene: 14. The CDR3 extends over 17 amino acids. Germline V CDR1 and CDR2: SGHTA, FQGNSA. The CDR3 loop is CASSVTGTGDSGTEAFF. In nucleotides, the CDR3 is TGTGCCAGCAGCGTAACCGGGACAGGGGACTCCGGGACTGAAGCTTTCTTT.

The genes are TRBV4-1 and TRBJ1-2; the D gene is possibly TRBD1 (6 bases). V was trimmed by 4 bases and J by 3 bases, leaving 12 bases between them. The CDR3 is 14 amino acids. Germline V gives CDR1 MGHRA, CDR2 YSYEKL. The CDR3 DNA reads as TGCGCCAGCAGCCTTGACAGGTCCGACTATGGCTACACCTTC. This gives the protein CASSLDRSDYGYTF.

This chain connects TRBV7-8 to TRBJ2-7; 8 positions agree with TRBD2. CDR1 and CDR2 (germline): SGHVS, FQNEAQ. Trimming cost V 2 bases and J 1 base; bases outside gene matches: 4. This CDR3 has 15 residues. This CDR3 reads CASSLMGTRSYEQYF. The CDR3 nucleotides are TGTGCCAGCAGCTTAATGGGGACTAGATCCTACGAGCAGTACTTC.

This clone has just a few counts. The J gene is TRBJ1-1, the V gene TRBV5-6; no definite D call. With 1 base removed from V and 0 bases from J, the gap between germline ends came to 7 bases. This CDR3 is 14 amino acids long. Germline V gene data show CDR1 as SGHDT and CDR2 as YYEEEE. The CDR3 sequence is CASSLIGLNTEAFF. CDR3 in DNA: TGTGCCAGCAGCTTGATAGGGTTGAACACTGAAGCTTTCTTT.